This T cell receptor (beta chain) was documented in a study of naive and memory T cell subsets (dated by TCRdb to about 2017). At the level of the whole study: Sorted naive and memory T cell subsets from peripheral blood were analyzed in the study using a UMI-based, open-source pipeline for TCR alpha and beta sequencing. Complete agreement was observed between the functional CMV T cell responses and the IgG serology results. RNA was DNase-treated and reverse transcribed with TCR constant-region primers, mostly using SuperScript III. Findings and caveats that apply to the study as a whole: RNA-based TCR counts may be affected by expression changes linked to T cell activation and differentiation. TCR abundance followed a power law whose exponent differed between naive and memory subsets but was consistent across the three individuals. The repertoire findings for the naive and memory subsets could not be validated, as no ground truth was available. Once error correction was done, more than 90% of naive TCR sequences showed up just once, which made the naive abundance distributions much steeper than those of the memory subsets. Single alpha or beta chain sequences, rather than paired alpha/beta receptors, were used to define clonotypes. In both CD4 and CD8 cells, the Gini index increased while Shannon and inverse Simpson diversity decreased from naive through CM, EM and EMRA.

Note on this clonotype: Its antigen specificity is not known. Per-nucleotide qualities are absent, and no much larger clonotype sits a single base away.

From the second PCR step on, the TCR alpha and beta chain libraries were amplified in separate reactions. The CMV status of each donor was determined by measuring IFNgamma production from CD4+ T cells after fresh PBMCs had been stimulated overnight with CMV viral lysate. CD4 T cells were positively selected using Miltenyi beads, after which CD8 T cells were positively selected from the CD4-negative fraction. Cells stained for CD3, CD4, CD8, CD45RA, CD27 and a live/dead dye were sorted on a BD Aria II into four subsets by CD45RA and CD27. The sorting gate for effector memory cells was CD45RA-CD27-, and the sorting gate for EMRA cells was CD45RA+CD27-. Blood came from three healthy volunteers, each fractionated into CD4 and CD8 T cells and then into four differentiation subsets. Approximately 120 ml of peripheral blood was collected from each donor, and PBMC were isolated by Ficoll-Paque PLUS density-gradient centrifugation. After sorting, cells were lysed in RLT buffer, RNA was extracted using a Qiagen RNeasy kit, and the extracted RNA was stored at -80 degrees C.

Libraries were constructed by UMI-ligation and nested PCR. The beta constant-region primer consisted of an equimolar mixture of two oligonucleotides that together covered TRBC1 and TRBC2. T4 RNA ligase 1 ligated a single-stranded oligonucleotide carrying the SP2 primer and a 12-nucleotide UMI to the cDNA 3' end. The ligated cDNA went through four rounds of PCR with nested alpha and beta constant-region primers together with the SP2 primer. Incubation of the ligation reaction lasted roughly 19-25 hours at 16 degrees C. PCR2 was usually performed as a SYBR Green qPCR and halted at a preset threshold so that over-amplification would not occur. All purifications after the first were performed with Agencourt AMPure XP magnetic beads. Libraries were quantified by Qubit and checked on a TapeStation, where a main peak was expected near 650 bp. Pooled libraries were sequenced on an Illumina MiSeq using v2 2x251 paired-end kits, and typically roughly 0.85-2.1 million reads were obtained per sample. Each sample's library went into the pool at about 4.1 nM, and roughly 5-7.5% PhiX was added to help with cluster recognition. The study's own analysis went as follows. Using tag matching that tolerated one base-pair mismatch, Decombinator assigned V and J genes to FASTQ reads that had been processed by Demultiplexor. By using UMIs, Collapsinator corrected both sequencing errors and the frequency errors caused by PCR heterogeneity. TCRs were translated and CDR3s were extracted from the conserved cysteine to the FGXG phenylalanine by CDR3Translator, with non-productive sequences being flagged. Gini, Shannon entropy and inverse Simpson indices were calculated on repertoires that had been subsampled to equal numbers of UMI-defined TCRs. Within the linear range, a power law was fitted by maximum likelihood to the distributions of clonotype abundance. For one naive CD8 sample, the pipeline and MIGEC produced similar UMI counts, unique TCR numbers and clonal distributions. A set of under 8,500 CMV-associated CDR3 sequences, compiled from VDJdb and a published dataset, was used to search the repertoires. The public sequencing data were trimmed at Q25 with fastp and processed into clonotypes with MiXCR by TCRdb, which kept only in-frame beta chains. Each CDR3 protein appears once, grouped with its most common genes and DNA. What appears here as the V and J calls and clone size reflects TCRdb's work, not the paper's. Counted in this sample were some 36,000 distinct CDR3 sequences; about an eighth of them appeared once. The top ten hold 20% to 25% of the sample.

Sequences MNHNS (CDR1) and SASEGT (CDR2) are obtained from the germline V gene. V is cut by 4 bases and J by 4 bases, and the space between the germline ends is 16 bases. Reading from cysteine to phenylalanine, the CDR3 counts 15 amino acids. CDR3 DNA is the only sequence kept; it has 45 bases, read in frame from the first base. The sequence was obtained from a human donor in good health. The V and J genes are TRBV6-1 and TRBJ1-1; the D region possibly corresponds to TRBD1 (5 bases align). The sequenced sample consisted of effector memory CD4+ T cells from blood. The meaning of the sample's cell subset or site label: effector memory, CD45RA- CD27-. The DNA sequence is TGTGCCAGCAGTGGCCAGGGTCTGCGGGGCACTGAAGCTTTCTTT. The translation is CASSGQGLRGTEAFF.